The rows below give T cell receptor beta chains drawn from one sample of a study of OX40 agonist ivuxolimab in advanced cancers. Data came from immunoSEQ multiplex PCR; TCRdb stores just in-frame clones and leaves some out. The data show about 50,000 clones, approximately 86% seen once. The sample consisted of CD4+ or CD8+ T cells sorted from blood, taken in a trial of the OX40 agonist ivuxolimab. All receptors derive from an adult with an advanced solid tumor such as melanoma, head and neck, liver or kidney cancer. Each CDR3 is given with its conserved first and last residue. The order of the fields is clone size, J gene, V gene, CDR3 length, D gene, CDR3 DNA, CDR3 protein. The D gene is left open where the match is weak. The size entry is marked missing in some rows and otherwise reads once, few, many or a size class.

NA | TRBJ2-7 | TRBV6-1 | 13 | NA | TGTGCCAGCAGGGAGTCCCTCTACTACGAGCAGTACTTC | CASRESLYYEQYF
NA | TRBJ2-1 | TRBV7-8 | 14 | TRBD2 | TGTGCCAGCAGCTTAAGACGGACTAGCCATGAGCAGTTCTTC | CASSLRRTSHEQFF
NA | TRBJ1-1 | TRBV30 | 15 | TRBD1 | TGTGCCTGGAACCCGGGACAGGGCGTTTACACTGAAGCTTTCTTT | CAWNPGQGVYTEAFF
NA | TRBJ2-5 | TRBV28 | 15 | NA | TGTGCCAGCAGTGGCCAAGGGACGGCGCAAGAGACCCAGTACTTC | CASSGQGTAQETQYF
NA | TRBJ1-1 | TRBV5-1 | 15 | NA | TGCGCCAGCAGCCCGCCTCGCCCCGGCGGGTTTGAAGCTTTCTTT | CASSPPRPGGFEAFF
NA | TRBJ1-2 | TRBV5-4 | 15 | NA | TGTGCCAGCAGCTTGGTTAAGGTCAGGGATTATGGCTACACCTTC | CASSLVKVRDYGYTF
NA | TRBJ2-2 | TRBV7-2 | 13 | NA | TGTGCCAGCATAAGGAGGGACACCGGGGAGCTGTTTTTT | CASIRRDTGELFF
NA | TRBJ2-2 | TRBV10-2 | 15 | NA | TGCGCCACCATCTCAAGGGGGGAGCCTTTCGGGGAGCTGTTTTTT | CATISRGEPFGELFF
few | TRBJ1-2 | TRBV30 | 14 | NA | TGTGCCTGGAGTGTAATATCTACATCCTATGGCTACACCTTC | CAWSVISTSYGYTF
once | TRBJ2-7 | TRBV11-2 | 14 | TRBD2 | TGTGCCAGCAGCTTATACGGCGGGGGCTACGAGCAGTACTTC | CASSLYGGGYEQYF
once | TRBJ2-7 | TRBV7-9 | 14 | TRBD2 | TGTGCCAGCAGCTCGACTAGCGGGAATGGCGAGCAGTACTTC | CASSSTSGNGEQYF
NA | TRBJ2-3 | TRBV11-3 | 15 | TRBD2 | TGTGCCAGCAGCTTACTAGCGGGAGGGCCGGATACGCAGTATTTT | CASSLLAGGPDTQYF
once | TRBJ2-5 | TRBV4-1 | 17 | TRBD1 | TGCGCCAGCAGCCAAGGGACAGGGGGCCGTACCCAAGAGACCCAGTACTTC | CASSQGTGGRTQETQYF
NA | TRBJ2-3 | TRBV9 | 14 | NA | TGTGCCAGCAGCCCGCGGGCAGGGAGGGATACGCAGTATTTT | CASSPRAGRDTQYF
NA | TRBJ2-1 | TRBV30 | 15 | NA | TGTGCCTGGAGTTTTACGATAAGCTCCTACAATGAGCAGTTCTTC | CAWSFTISSYNEQFF
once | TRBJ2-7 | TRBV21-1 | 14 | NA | TGTGCCAGGGCTGCACAGAACTTAACCTACGAGCAGTACTTC | CARAAQNLTYEQYF
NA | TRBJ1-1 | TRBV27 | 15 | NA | TGTGCCAGCAGTTTATCGTCGGGCAGGAACACTGAAGCTTTCTTT | CASSLSSGRNTEAFF
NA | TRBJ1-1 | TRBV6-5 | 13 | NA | TGTGCCAGCAGTTACTTGATGAACACTGAAGCTTTCTTT | CASSYLMNTEAFF
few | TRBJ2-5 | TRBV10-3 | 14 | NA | TGTGCCATCAGTGCGGGGGGCGAAGTCGAGACCCAGTACTTC | CAISAGGEVETQYF
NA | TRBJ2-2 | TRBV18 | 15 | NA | TGTGCCAGCTCACCACGGTCCAACACCGCGGGGGAGCTGTTTTTT | CASSPRSNTAGELFF
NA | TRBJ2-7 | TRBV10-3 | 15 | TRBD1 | TGTGCCATCAGTGCCGGGACAGGGGGCGCGTACGAGCAGTACTTC | CAISAGTGGAYEQYF
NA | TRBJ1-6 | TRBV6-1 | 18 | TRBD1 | TGTGCCAGCAGTGAAGCGCGGACAGGGGGCTCCTATAATTCACCCCTCCACTTT | CASSEARTGGSYNSPLHF
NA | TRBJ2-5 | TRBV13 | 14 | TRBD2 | TGTGCCAGCAGTCTACGGGGGGGAGCAGAGACCCAGTACTTC | CASSLRGGAETQYF
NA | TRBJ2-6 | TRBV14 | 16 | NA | TGTGCCAGCAGCCTAAGCTACAGGTCTGGGGCCAACGTCCTGACTTTC | CASSLSYRSGANVLTF
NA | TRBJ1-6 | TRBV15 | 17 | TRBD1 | TGTGCCACCAGCAGCCGGGACAGGGGGCAGAATAATTCACCCCTCCACTTT | CATSSRDRGQNNSPLHF
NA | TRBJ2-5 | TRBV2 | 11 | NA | TGTGCCAGCAGTGAACGAGGGACCCAGTACTTC | CASSERGTQYF
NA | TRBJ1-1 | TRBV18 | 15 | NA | TGTGCCAGCTCACAAGTACAGGGTCTGGACACTGAAGCTTTCTTT | CASSQVQGLDTEAFF
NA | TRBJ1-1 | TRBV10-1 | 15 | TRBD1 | TGCGCCAGCAGTGGTAGAAGGACAGGAAACACTGAAGCTTTCTTT | CASSGRRTGNTEAFF
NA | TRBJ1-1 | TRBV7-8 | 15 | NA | TGTGCCAGCAGCTTAGAAGCCGATATGAACACTGAAGCTTTCTTT | CASSLEADMNTEAFF
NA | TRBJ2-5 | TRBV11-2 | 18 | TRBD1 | TGTGCCAGCAGCTCGGGACAGGGAAGTTGGCTATACCAAGAGACCCAGTACTTC | CASSSGQGSWLYQETQYF
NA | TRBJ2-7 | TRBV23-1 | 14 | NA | TGCGCCAGCAGTCAATCGCGGCAGTACTACGAGCAGTACTTC | CASSQSRQYYEQYF